These 18 T cell receptor beta chains share one sample of origin, sequenced in a study of cytomegalovirus exposure and HLA in healthy donors. Amplification used 60 Vbeta primers and 13 Jbeta primers. Sequenced by immunoSEQ multiplex PCR; TCRdb stores in-frame clones only, minus some. The table has about 130,000 clones, roughly four fifths seen once. The specimen was PBMCs. These receptors were obtained from a woman aged 45-60 years in good health and CMV-seronegative.

The CDR3 coding sequence is TGTGCCAGCAACCCGGGCGGGAGGCCAAATGAGCAGTTCTTC. As protein: CASNPGGRPNEQFF. V usage is TRBV5-4 and J usage is TRBJ2-1; 8 nucleotides align to TRBD2. The junction had 9 bases not matched to a gene; V was cut back by 6 bases and J by 7 bases. The CDR3 sequence is 14 residues long. Germline CDR1 is SGHNT and CDR2 is YYREEE (reference sequence).

This sequence joins TRBV5-8 and TRBJ2-2; TRBD1 matches at 10 bases. The CDR3 extends over 15 amino acids. Germline V lookup: CDR1 SGHTS, CDR2 YDEGEE. V gave up 5 bases and J gave up 6 bases; unmatched junction bases: 7. CDR3 DNA sequence: TGTGCCAGCAGTTTACTAGGACAGGGGGCCGGGGAGCTGTTTTTT. Translation gives CASSLLGQGAGELFF.

The chain recombines TRBV6-5 with TRBJ2-1; D gene unclear. The CDR3 consists of 15 residues. The germline V gene has CDR1 MNHEY and CDR2 SVGAGI. V gave up 6 bases and J gave up 3 bases, with 15 bases separating them. The CDR3 nucleotides are TGTGCCAGCAGGACGGCCGGAGTAGTCTACAATGAGCAGTTCTTC. Translation: CASRTAGVVYNEQFF.

This chain links TRBV30 with TRBJ2-4; the D gene is possibly TRBD1 (7 bases). CDR1 is GTSNPN, CDR2 SVGIG, per germline (reference sequence). The germline V and J ends were trimmed by 4 bases and 7 bases, with 11 bases remaining between them. The CDR3 has 12 residues. CDR3 amino acids: CAWTAGGNIQYF. Written as DNA, the CDR3 is TGTGCCTGGACGGCAGGGGGGAACATTCAGTACTTC.

The V and J genes are TRBV5-1 and TRBJ2-5; TRBD2 matches 8 bases. Germline-derived CDR1 and CDR2 are SGHRS and YFSETQ. This CDR3 has 16 amino acids. The V gene end was trimmed by 3 bases and the J gene end by 5 bases; junction bases not matched to a gene: 12. CDR3 protein: CASSYGRGGAPETQYF. CDR3 bases: TGCGCCAGCAGCTACGGGAGGGGGGGGGCCCCCGAGACCCAGTACTTC. The complete variable domain, with remaining parts taken from reference TRBV5-1 and TRBJ2-5, reads KAGVTQTPRYLIKTRGQQVTLSCSPISGHRSVSWYQQTPGQGLQFLFEYFSETQRNKGNFPGRFSGRQFSNSRSEMNVSTLELGDSALYLCASSYGRGGAPETQYFGPGTRLLVL.

The chain carries TRBV4-3 and TRBJ2-1; 12 bases agree with TRBD2. The CDR3 has 22 amino acids. The junction had 18 bases not matched to a gene; V was cut back by 3 bases and J by 0 bases. Germline values: CDR1 LGHNA, CDR2 YSLEER. CDR3 coding DNA: TGCGCCAGCAGCCACGGTCCGTTCACTAGCGGGAGGCCCCCCAGCTCCTACAATGAGCAGTTCTTC. Translating it yields CASSHGPFTSGRPPSSYNEQFF.

This clone was recorded only once. The chain combines TRBV15 with TRBJ1-5; D remains unclear. Germline values: CDR1 LNHNV, CDR2 YYDKDF (reference sequence). The V end was cut by 0 bases, the J end by 2 bases, with 5 bases between. The CDR3 extends over 14 amino acids. CDR3 protein: CATSRDAGNQPQHF. DNA for the CDR3: TGTGCCACCAGCAGAGATGCGGGCAATCAGCCCCAGCATTTT.

The chain is built from TRBV6-4 and TRBJ1-2, with D hard to call. Trimming pared 3 bases from V and 8 bases from J, leaving 10 bases between. CDR3 length equals 12 residues. Germline-derived CDR1 and CDR2 are MRHNA and SNTAGT. This CDR3 reads CASSEPGRGYTF. The CDR3 nucleotides are TGTGCCAGCAGTGAGCCAGGCCGGGGCTACACCTTC.

The chain has TRBV30 and TRBJ1-2; a weak D match, TRBD1 (6 bases). Germline V CDR1 and CDR2: GTSNPN, SVGIG (reference sequence). This CDR3 spans 14 amino acids. Trimming took off 3 bases at V and 8 bases at J, with 19 bases between the two ends. The CDR3 DNA is TGTGCCTGGAGGGCACTACAGGGAAGAGTAGGCTACACCTTC. This sequence encodes CAWRALQGRVGYTF.

The chain couples TRBV4-2 to TRBJ2-2; D is perhaps TRBD2 (6 bases). Germline V gene lookup returns CDR1 LGHNA and CDR2 YNFKEQ. Trimming removed 0 bases at V and 6 bases at J, with 11 bases between. This CDR3 region has 15 residues. Written as DNA, the CDR3 is TGTGCCAGCAGCCAAGAGACGGGAGAAGCCGGGGAGCTGTTTTTT. It codes for CASSQETGEAGELFF.

The chain uses TRBV5-8 and TRBJ2-7; 7 positions agree with TRBD2. Germline CDR1 and CDR2: SGHTS and YDEGEE. The length of the CDR3 is 15 residues. V gave up 0 bases and J gave up 2 bases; unmatched junction bases: 5. The CDR3 spells CASSLGAGGTYEQYF. DNA of the CDR3: TGTGCCAGCAGCTTGGGGGCCGGGGGGACCTACGAGCAGTACTTC.

The V call is TRBV4-3, the J call TRBJ2-3, with TRBD2 as a possible D gene (6 bases). The V and J ends lost 3 bases and 4 bases respectively, with 14 bases between them. CDR1 is LGHNA and CDR2 is YSLEER in the germline V gene. The CDR3 has 15 amino acids. CDR3 loop: CASSHPGGRSDTQYF. Here the CDR3 DNA reads TGCGCCAGCAGCCATCCGGGTGGGAGGTCAGATACGCAGTATTTT.

The V gene is TRBV6-5, the J gene TRBJ1-3; D ambiguous. Germline assignment: CDR1 MNHEY and CDR2 SVGAGI. This CDR3 is built from 12 residues. Trimming took 9 bases from V and 4 from J, leaving 10 bases between them. CDR3 amino acids: CASISRGNTIYF. DNA for the CDR3: TGTGCCAGTATTTCCAGGGGAAACACCATATATTTT.

The rearrangement uses TRBV2 and TRBJ1-3; maybe TRBD1 (5 bases). The CDR3 covers 15 residues. The germline V gene has CDR1 SNHLY and CDR2 FYNNEI. V gave up 4 bases and J gave up 4 bases, with 14 bases separating them. Written as DNA, the CDR3 is TGTGCCAGCAGTGTCGGGGGTCTGGCGGGAAACACCATATATTTT. Translating gives CASSVGGLAGNTIYF.

In its sample, this clone was seen a few times. The genes are TRBV6-5 and TRBJ2-7; tentatively, D is TRBD2 (6 bases). Germline CDR1 MNHEY, CDR2 SVGAGI. V lost 10 bases, J lost 0 bases, and 16 bases lay in between. The CDR3 runs 14 residues. CDR3 residues: CATRGAGSSYEQYF. CDR3 nucleotides: TGTGCCACCCGGGGTGCGGGGAGCTCCTACGAGCAGTACTTC.

The chain has TRBV27 and TRBJ1-2, with 11 bases fitting TRBD1. V trimming: 3 bases; J trimming: 4 bases; junction bases outside the gene matches: 4. The length of the CDR3 is 15 residues. The germline V gene encodes CDR1 MNHEY and CDR2 SMNVEV (reference sequence). The CDR3 region is CASSFRDRGAYGYTF. The CDR3 nucleotides are TGTGCCAGCAGTTTCCGGGACAGGGGGGCCTATGGCTACACCTTC.

The J gene is TRBJ1-5, the V gene TRBV2; D is unresolved. Germline CDR1 and CDR2: SNHLY and FYNNEI. V was clipped by 3 bases and J by 0 bases, with 12 bases between them. This CDR3 has 16 residues. The CDR3 loop is CASSDLRGGSNQPQHF. CDR3 bases: TGTGCCAGCAGTGACCTTCGAGGAGGTAGCAATCAGCCCCAGCATTTT.

The chain joins TRBV15 to TRBJ2-2; D uncertain. V lost 0 bases and J lost 1, with 3 bases in between. The germline CDR1 and CDR2 sequences are LNHNV and YYDKDF (reference sequence). There are 14 residues in the CDR3. The CDR3 is CATSRDQNTGELFF. CDR3 in DNA: TGTGCCACCAGCAGAGATCAGAACACCGGGGAGCTGTTTTTT.